A selection of T cell receptor beta chains follows, all from one sample in a study of shared clonotypes between healthy human individuals. Assay: immunoSEQ multiplex PCR; the TCRdb copy retains only in-frame clones and omits some. The sample holds 2.3 million or so clones, about 92% seen once. The sample was naive CD4+ T cells from PBMCs. The receptors here all came from a man aged 18 to 29 in good health. Some clones in this sample may be carry-over from other donors' samples. The CDR3 runs from the conserved cysteine through the conserved F or W. D genes are given only for firm matches. The size entry is marked missing in some rows and otherwise reads once, few, many or a size class.

>TRBV18|.|.|TRBJ2-7
TGTGCCAGCTCAGCCCGCTACGAGCAGTACTTC
CASSARYEQYF
>TRBV11-3|.|.|TRBJ2-3
TGTGCCAGCAGCAGCTCTACGGGCGGACATACGCAGTATTTT
CASSSSTGGHTQYF
>TRBV28|TRBD1|.|TRBJ1-1
TGTGCCAGCAGTCCATCGGCCGGGACAGGGGGCAAAGGGACTTTCTTT
CASSPSAGTGGKGTFF
>TRBV28|.|.|TRBJ2-7
TGTGCCAGCAGTGTAGTGGAGAACGAGCAGTACTTC
CASSVVENEQYF
>TRBV5-1|TRBD2|.|TRBJ2-3
TGCGCCAGCAGCTTGGGAGCGGGAGGGCCAGATACGCAGTATTTT
CASSLGAGGPDTQYF
>TRBV2|.|.|TRBJ2-3
TGTGCCAGCAGAAGACAGGCAGATACGCAGTATTTT
CASRRQADTQYF
>TRBV5-1|.|once|TRBJ2-1
TGCGCCAGCAGCTTGGCCAGACCCAATGAGCAGTTCTTC
CASSLARPNEQFF
>TRBV7-9|.|once|TRBJ1-4
TGTGCCAGCAGCTCGCCGACAGGTTTTAATGAAAAACTGTTTTTT
CASSSPTGFNEKLFF
>TRBV28|TRBD2|.|TRBJ2-7
TGTGCCAGCAGTTTGCCCGGGACTAGAACCTACGAGCAGTACTTC
CASSLPGTRTYEQYF
>TRBV4-1|TRBD1|.|TRBJ2-7
TGCGCCAGCAGCCAGGGACGGACAGGGGACAACGAGCAGTACTTC
CASSQGRTGDNEQYF
>TRBV4-1|TRBD2|.|TRBJ2-3
TGCGCCAGCAGCCAAACTGGGAGACTAGCGGGAGGCGTAACAGATACGCAGTATTTT
CASSQTGRLAGGVTDTQYF
>TRBV11-3|TRBD2|.|TRBJ2-5
TGTGCCAGCAGCCTGAGCGGGAAGGAGACCCAGTACTTC
CASSLSGKETQYF
>TRBV6-1|.|.|TRBJ2-7
TGTGCCAGCGCGCGGGCGGTCGGCGCCTACGAGCAGTACTTC
CASARAVGAYEQYF
>TRBV19|.|.|TRBJ2-1
TGTGCCAGTAGTATAACGGGGCCATCCTACAATGAGCAGTTCTTC
CASSITGPSYNEQFF
>TRBV6-1|.|.|TRBJ1-1
TGTGCCAGCATCGAGGATCCGAACACTGAAGCTTTCTTT
CASIEDPNTEAFF
>TRBV30|.|.|TRBJ2-4
TGTGCCTGGAGTGTAGGCCAGGTCATAGCCAAAAACATTCAGTACTTC
CAWSVGQVIAKNIQYF
>TRBV6-6|TRBD1|once|TRBJ2-3
TGTGCCAGCAGTTTTCGCCGAGGACAGGGCCCAGATACGCAGTATTTT
CASSFRRGQGPDTQYF
>TRBV5-1|.|.|TRBJ2-5
TGCGCCAGCAGCCCCTTCCGACTGAATATTGCAGGTGAAGAGACCCAGTACTTC
CASSPFRLNIAGEETQYF
>TRBV18|.|.|TRBJ1-5
TGTGCCAGCTCCCCCGAAGCGAGTCCTTATCAGCCCCAGCATTTT
CASSPEASPYQPQHF
>TRBV30|.|.|TRBJ1-1
TGTGCCTGGAGTATTGCCCGGGAAGCTTTCTTT
CAWSIAREAFF
>TRBV10-1|.|.|TRBJ1-5
TGCGCCAGCAGTGAGTCCATCTGGTACCAGCCCCAGCATTTT
CASSESIWYQPQHF
>TRBV2|.|.|TRBJ2-2
TGTGCCAGCAGGGTGGACTGGAACACCGGGGAGCTGTTTTTT
CASRVDWNTGELFF
>TRBV6-6|.|.|TRBJ1-2
TGTGCCAGCAGTTACCCCGGACAGAGGCCTGGCTACACCTTC
CASSYPGQRPGYTF
>TRBV27|.|once|TRBJ2-3
TGTGCCAGCAGTTTATCGAAAGATACGCAGTATTTT
CASSLSKDTQYF
>TRBV7-9|.|once|TRBJ1-1
TGTGCCAGCAGCCCCGTGGGTGGGGCGGAAGCTTTCTTT
CASSPVGGAEAFF
>TRBV7-3|.|.|TRBJ2-3
TGTGCCAGCAGCTGGAGGAGAGCAGATACGCAGTATTTT
CASSWRRADTQYF